These 25 T cell receptor beta chains came from one sample sequenced in a study of shared clonotypes between healthy human individuals. The naive CD8 fraction comprised CD45RO-negative cells positively selected for CCR7 and excluded terminally differentiated effector memory CD45RA+ cells. Sequencing was performed with immunoSEQ multiplex PCR; in TCRdb, only in-frame clones are kept and a portion is missing. The repertoire holds about 800,000 clones, just over 95% seen once, with less than 0.25% in the top ten. What was sequenced was naive CD8+ T cells sorted from blood. The origin of the receptors is a man between 25 and 39 years old in good health.

The chain is built from TRBV7-8 and TRBJ1-5, with D uncertain. Germline values: CDR1 SGHVS, CDR2 FQNEAQ. This CDR3 comprises 16 residues. Deletions cut 1 base from V and 5 bases from J, with 15 bases between. The CDR3 DNA is TGTGCCAGCAGCTTAGTAGGGTGGGGTCGTGATCAGCCCCAGCATTTT. It yields the protein CASSLVGWGRDQPQHF.

The chain joins TRBV14 to TRBJ2-7, with D possibly being TRBD1 (6 bases). CDR1 and CDR2 (germline): SGHDN, FVKESK. V was pared by 0 bases and J by 0 bases, with 12 bases between. The CDR3 totals 16 residues. The CDR3 sequence is CASSQDQDSHSYEQYF. As DNA, the CDR3 is TGTGCCAGCAGCCAAGATCAGGACAGCCACTCCTACGAGCAGTACTTC.

V is TRBV14 and J is TRBJ2-5; 9 bases fit TRBD1. V lost 4 bases and J lost 3; bases outside the gene matches: 6. Germline V lookup: CDR1 SGHDN, CDR2 FVKESK. The CDR3 has 15 residues. CDR3 region: CASSRPWTGEETQYF. The CDR3 nucleotides read TGTGCCAGCAGCCGACCTTGGACAGGGGAAGAGACCCAGTACTTC.

V gene TRBV7-6 combines with J gene TRBJ2-5; D remains ambiguous. The germline V gene has CDR1 SGHVS and CDR2 FNYEAQ. The germline V and J ends were trimmed by 3 bases and 8 bases, with 19 bases remaining between them. This CDR3 has 15 residues. CDR3 loop: CASSFQLTGPVTQYF. CDR3 coding DNA: TGTGCCAGCAGCTTTCAACTTACCGGGCCCGTTACCCAGTACTTC.

This chain uses TRBV6-5 with TRBJ2-3; possible D gene TRBD1, 5 bases. The CDR3 runs 14 residues. The germline V gene encodes CDR1 MNHEY and CDR2 SVGAGI. The V gene lost 5 bases and the J gene lost 2 bases, with 11 bases spanning the gap. This CDR3 is CASSTGSFTDTQYF. The CDR3 nucleotides are TGTGCCAGCAGTACAGGTAGTTTCACAGATACGCAGTATTTT.

The chain couples TRBV7-2 to TRBJ2-7; tentative D call: TRBD1 (5 bases). In germline, CDR1 is SGHTA, CDR2 FQGNSA. Trimming removed 3 bases at V and 3 bases at J, with 15 bases between. The length of the CDR3 is 15 residues. CDR3 sequence: CASSFIGQGYYEQYF. CDR3 nucleotides: TGTGCCAGCAGCTTTATCGGGCAGGGTTACTACGAGCAGTACTTC.

The rearrangement joins TRBV18 to TRBJ2-3; possible D gene TRBD1, 6 bases. There are 15 residues in the CDR3. Germline CDR1 KGHSH, CDR2 LQKENI. Trimming removed 3 bases from V and 2 bases from J, with 12 bases in between. The CDR3 sequence is CASSPEQGPTDTQYF. CDR3 sequence (DNA): TGTGCCAGCTCACCGGAGCAGGGGCCCACAGATACGCAGTATTTT.

The rearrangement joins TRBV28 to TRBJ2-1; 11 bases fit TRBD2. The V segment lost 6 bases and the J segment 4 bases; nucleotides outside the gene matches: 5. Germline V lookup: CDR1 MDHEN, CDR2 SYDVKM. The CDR3 is made up of 15 amino acids. The CDR3 coding sequence is TGTGCCAGCAGACACGGGACTAGCGGATACAATGAGCAGTTCTTC. Translation gives CASRHGTSGYNEQFF.

V is TRBV9 and J is TRBJ2-7; no definite D call. The CDR3 length is 14 residues. Germline CDR1 is SGDLS and CDR2 is YYNGEE. The ends were cut back, 3 bases at V and 3 bases at J, with 13 bases in the middle. CDR3 DNA: TGTGCCAGCAGCGCGTCGAGCCCAGGCTACGAGCAGTACTTC. Encoded protein: CASSASSPGYEQYF.

The rearrangement links TRBV4-3 to TRBJ2-5; 10 positions agree with TRBD2. With 0 bases clipped from V and 5 bases from J, the junction kept 3 bases outside the gene matches. Germline assignment: CDR1 LGHNA and CDR2 YSLEER. There are 15 residues in the CDR3. The CDR3: CASSQDGGLAETQYF. The CDR3 nucleotides read TGCGCCAGCAGCCAAGATGGGGGACTAGCGGAGACCCAGTACTTC.

This clone has more than one count but fewer than ten. The rearrangement uses TRBV19 and TRBJ1-2; D is possibly TRBD1 (5 bases). CDR1 and CDR2 (germline): LNHDA, SQIVND (reference sequence). Trimming shortened V by 8 bases and J by 4 bases, and 20 bases separated the two germline ends. CDR3 length equals 15 residues. CDR3 DNA sequence: TGTGCCAGTTCCGCTGGGACCGGTGTCGGCTATGGCTACACCTTC. Protein product: CASSAGTGVGYGYTF. Complete variable domain (other parts from reference TRBV19 and TRBJ1-2): DGGITQSPKYLFRKEGQNVTLSCEQNLNHDAMYWYRQDPGQGLRLIYYSQIVNDFQKGDIAEGYSVSREKKESFPLTVTSAQKNPTAFYLCASSAGTGVGYGYTFGSGTRLTVV.

The chain carries TRBV27 and TRBJ1-1; tentatively, D is TRBD1 (5 bases). This CDR3 region has 12 residues. The germline V gene encodes CDR1 MNHEY and CDR2 SMNVEV (reference sequence). Trimming left V 2 bases short and J 8 bases short, with 9 bases between. The CDR3 protein is CASSLLGGEAFF. The CDR3 region has the DNA TGTGCCAGCAGTTTACTGGGGGGGGAAGCTTTCTTT.

The chain recombines TRBV10-2 with TRBJ2-2, with D hard to call. Trimming removed 2 bases from V and 9 bases from J, with 7 bases in between. The CDR3 is made up of 12 amino acids. Germline assignment: CDR1 WSHSY and CDR2 SAAADI. The CDR3: CASSEKVWELFF. CDR3 sequence (DNA): TGCGCCAGCAGTGAGAAGGTTTGGGAGCTGTTTTTT.

The CDR3 here is CASSETGSPYEQYF. CDR3 nucleotide sequence: TGTGCCAGTAGTGAGACAGGGAGTCCCTACGAGCAGTACTTC. The gene calls are TRBV19 and TRBJ2-7; 7 bases match TRBD1. J gave up 2 bases and V 5 bases, and 6 bases lay outside the gene matches. Germline CDR1 LNHDA, CDR2 SQIVND (reference sequence). The CDR3 length is 14 residues.

This chain joins TRBV19 and TRBJ2-5; 13 bases line up with TRBD2. Germline CDR1 LNHDA, CDR2 SQIVND (reference sequence). Germline trimming cut 3 bases from V and 2 bases from J; bases unmatched to any gene: 9. The CDR3 extends over 18 amino acids. CDR3 region: CASSIRTSGSLLQETQYF. CDR3 sequence (DNA): TGTGCCAGTAGTATCCGGACTAGCGGGAGTTTGCTTCAAGAGACCCAGTACTTC.

The J gene is TRBJ1-2, the V gene TRBV4-1; no reliable D call. V was shortened by 0 bases and J by 3 bases, with 11 bases between the two germline ends. The CDR3 totals 15 residues. Germline V gene sequence: CDR1 MGHRA, CDR2 YSYEKL. The CDR3 bases are TGCGCCAGCAGCCAAGAGTTTTCGGGCTACTATGGCTACACCTTC. As protein: CASSQEFSGYYGYTF.

The chain joins TRBV27 to TRBJ2-3; 10 positions agree with TRBD2. CDR1 is MNHEY, CDR2 SMNVEV, per germline (reference sequence). The CDR3 totals 17 residues. The ends lost 4 bases at V and 2 bases at J; junction bases unmatched: 9. The CDR3 sequence: CASSSRATSGITDTQYF. In DNA, the CDR3 is TGTGCCAGCAGTTCCCGGGCCACTAGCGGGATCACAGATACGCAGTATTTT.

The chain links TRBV27 to TRBJ1-2; 7 bases fit TRBD1. The CDR3 contains 14 residues. Germline lookup yields CDR1 MNHEY and CDR2 SMNVEV (reference sequence). The V segment lost 5 bases and the J segment 0 bases; nucleotides outside the gene matches: 3. As DNA, the CDR3 is TGTGCCAGCAGTCACAGGGGAGCTAACTATGGCTACACCTTC. This encodes CASSHRGANYGYTF.

The rearrangement joins TRBV28 to TRBJ1-5; D gene uncertain. The CDR3 loop spans 15 amino acids. Germline-derived CDR1 and CDR2 are MDHEN and SYDVKM. Between the trimmed V and J ends, which lost 6 bases and 4 bases, there was a span of 16 bases. CDR3 coding DNA: TGTGCCAGCAGAGAGACGGAAACTCGAAATCAGCCCCAGCATTTT. Residues: CASRETETRNQPQHF.

The rearrangement links TRBV7-2 to TRBJ1-2, with D possibly TRBD1 on 6 matching bases. This CDR3 spans 13 amino acids. CDR1 is SGHTA, CDR2 FQGNSA, per germline. The ends were cut back, 8 bases at V and 7 bases at J, with 17 bases in the middle. The CDR3 DNA sequence: TGTGCCAGCCAAGGAACCGGGGGCGGTGGCTACACCTTC. Translating gives CASQGTGGGGYTF. The full variable domain, in which reference TRBV7-2 and TRBJ1-2 provide the parts outside the CDR3, is GAGVSQSPSNKVTEKGKDVELRCDPISGHTALYWYRQSLGQGLEFLIYFQGNSAPDKSGLPSDRFSAERTGGSVSTLTIQRTQQEDSAVYLCASQGTGGGGYTFGSGTRLTVV.

CDR3: CASSSREEGTYEQYF. In DNA form, the CDR3 reads TGTGCCAGCAGCTCCCGGGAGGAGGGGACCTACGAGCAGTACTTC. V gene TRBV7-9 combines with J gene TRBJ2-7; 7 nucleotides match TRBD2. Germline V lookup: CDR1 SEHNR, CDR2 FQNEAQ (reference sequence). Losses at the gene ends were 4 bases for V and 2 bases for J; bases not matched to a gene: 8. The CDR3 length is 15 residues.

This clone was counted between two and nine times. Other DNA sequences in this sample translate to the same CDR3. The chain recombines TRBV11-3 with TRBJ2-7; D remains unclear. CDR3 length equals 13 residues. Trimming left V 0 bases short and J 5 bases short, with 8 bases between. Per the germline V gene, CDR1 is SGHNT and CDR2 is YENEEA. The CDR3 region has the DNA TGTGCCAGCAGCTTAGATCCATCGGACGAGCAGTACTTC. This sequence encodes CASSLDPSDEQYF.

This sequence joins TRBV5-1 and TRBJ2-1, with no clear D. Germline values: CDR1 SGHRS, CDR2 YFSETQ. V dropped 0 bases and J dropped 6 bases, with 13 bases sitting between them. This CDR3 region has 15 residues. CDR3 loop: CASSLERHSLNEQFF. For the CDR3, the DNA is TGCGCCAGCAGCTTGGAGCGCCACTCTCTCAATGAGCAGTTCTTC. The entire variable domain, with the rest obtained from reference TRBV5-1 and TRBJ2-1, is as follows: KAGVTQTPRYLIKTRGQQVTLSCSPISGHRSVSWYQQTPGQGLQFLFEYFSETQRNKGNFPGRFSGRQFSNSRSEMNVSTLELGDSALYLCASSLERHSLNEQFFGPGTRLTVL.

The genes are TRBV27 and TRBJ1-4; D is possibly TRBD1 (6 bases). The CDR3 contains 16 residues. V was trimmed by 3 bases and J by 8 bases, leaving 19 bases between them. Germline V gene lookup returns CDR1 MNHEY and CDR2 SMNVEV (reference sequence). DNA for the CDR3: TGTGCCAGCAGTTTCCTCGGGGGGCGCTCGTCGGAAAAACTGTTTTTT. Translated: CASSFLGGRSSEKLFF.

V is TRBV11-2 and J is TRBJ2-7; D is uncertain. The CDR3 loop spans 16 amino acids. Between the trimmed V and J ends, which lost 6 bases and 0 bases, there was a span of 18 bases. Germline V CDR1 and CDR2: SGHAT, FQNNGV. The CDR3 nucleotides are TGTGCCAGCAGTTCCCGCGTTAGTTTAAGCTCCTACGAGCAGTACTTC. Its protein is CASSSRVSLSSYEQYF.